These 23 T cell receptor beta chains originate from one sample sequenced in a study of vaccination effects on CD4 cells after COVID-19. Subsequent to a culture period of nine to ten days, CD4+ T cells were isolated. Their antigens remain unidentified. The repertoire was sequenced with immunoSEQ multiplex PCR; TCRdb's copy has only in-frame clones and lacks some. The table includes around 40,000 clones, 65% to 70% detected once. The specimen was CD4+ T cells from PBMCs cultured without peptide, collected before COVID-19 vaccination. These receptors originate from a human donor who received a COVID-19 vaccine.

The gene calls are TRBV12-3 or TRBV12-4 and TRBJ2-5, with 7 nucleotides matching TRBD1. Unmatched junction bases numbered 2, after V lost 5 bases and J lost 2 bases. The CDR3 is 13 residues long. CDR3 in DNA: TGTGCCAGCAGTCTGGGACAGCAAGAGACCCAGTACTTC. This codes for CASSLGQQETQYF.

This chain connects TRBV27 to TRBJ2-6, with no clear D. The CDR3 covers 14 residues. Trimming removed 4 bases from V and 4 bases from J, with 8 bases in between. The germline gives CDR1 MNHEY, CDR2 SMNVEV (reference sequence). The DNA of the CDR3 is TGTGCCAGCAGTTCGGTGGCAGGGGCCAACGTCCTGACTTTC. Translation gives CASSSVAGANVLTF.

A few counts support this clone. The chain uses TRBV6-5 and TRBJ1-4; weak D call: TRBD1 (6 bases). This CDR3 is built from 14 residues. V was pared by 8 bases and J by 2 bases, with 12 bases between. Looked up from germline, CDR1 is MNHEY and CDR2 is SVGAGI. CDR3 loop: CASARGWTNEKLFF. In DNA form, the CDR3 reads TGTGCCAGCGCCAGGGGTTGGACTAATGAAAAACTGTTTTTT.

This clone was counted a few times. J is TRBJ1-5 and V is TRBV6-5; TRBD1 matches 7 bases. The germline gives CDR1 MNHEY, CDR2 SVGAGI. V was pared by 8 bases and J by 4 bases, with 5 bases of the junction left unmatched. CDR3 length equals 13 residues. The CDR3, as DNA: TGTGCCAGCGCGGGACAGCAGAATCAGCCCCAGCATTTT. It codes for CASAGQQNQPQHF.

The V gene is TRBV5-1, the J gene TRBJ2-7; 8 bases fit TRBD1. The V and J ends lost 0 bases and 3 bases, in that order; junction bases with no gene match: 2. The germline gives CDR1 SGHRS, CDR2 YFSETQ. The CDR3 contains 14 residues. The CDR3 region is CASSLDTGGYEQYF. The CDR3 coding sequence is TGCGCCAGCAGCTTGGATACAGGGGGCTACGAGCAGTACTTC.

V is TRBV6-5 and J is TRBJ1-4, with TRBD1 matching 11 bases. With 9 bases clipped from V and 7 bases from J, the junction kept 7 bases outside the gene matches. Germline V gene sequence: CDR1 MNHEY, CDR2 SVGAGI. The CDR3 has 14 amino acids. This CDR3 is CASRTGGGGEKLFF. CDR3 in DNA: TGTGCCAGTCGGACAGGGGGCGGAGGTGAAAAACTGTTTTTT.

The rearrangement uses TRBV20-1 and TRBJ2-7; TRBD1 might be the D (6 bases). This CDR3 has 13 residues. The V gene lost 3 bases and the J gene lost 5 bases, with 14 bases spanning the gap. Germline CDR1 reads DFQATT; CDR2 reads SNEGSKA (reference sequence). The CDR3 sequence: CSASVTGTNEQYF. The CDR3 nucleotides are TGCAGTGCTAGTGTAACAGGGACGAACGAGCAGTACTTC.

The rearrangement joins TRBV28 to TRBJ2-1; 13 nucleotides align to TRBD2. The CDR3 covers 20 residues. V dropped 3 bases and J dropped 0; count of bases not matched to a gene: 11. The germline gives CDR1 MDHEN, CDR2 SYDVKM. The CDR3 bases are TGTGCCAGCAGTTTCAAACTAGCGGGAGGGCCTATGGCCTCCTACAATGAGCAGTTCTTC. Its translation is CASSFKLAGGPMASYNEQFF.

The chain has TRBV6-4 and TRBJ1-1; D is ambiguous. Trimming took 6 bases from V and 2 from J, leaving 7 bases between them. The CDR3 contains 12 residues. The germline V gene encodes CDR1 MRHNA and CDR2 SNTAGT. The CDR3: CASRGPNTEAFF. CDR3 DNA: TGTGCCAGCAGAGGACCTAACACTGAAGCTTTCTTT.

The chain recombines TRBV6-1 with TRBJ1-5; D is possibly TRBD1 (5 bases). The CDR3 runs to 16 residues. The germline V and J ends were trimmed by 3 bases and 1 base, with 13 bases remaining between them. Germline CDR1 MNHNS, CDR2 SASEGT. The CDR3 spells CASSDRMGVSNQPQHF. The DNA for the CDR3 is TGTGCCAGCAGTGACAGGATGGGGGTAAGCAATCAGCCCCAGCATTTT.

This sequence joins TRBV29-1 and TRBJ2-7; TRBD1 matches 11 bases. Unmatched junction bases numbered 10, after V lost 8 bases and J lost 7 bases. The CDR3 length is 13 residues. The germline V gene has CDR1 SQVTM and CDR2 ANQGSEA. The CDR3 loop reads CSTGQDRGLEQYF. For the CDR3, the DNA is TGCAGCACTGGACAGGACAGGGGGCTTGAGCAGTACTTC.

This clone was counted a few times. The CDR3, as DNA: TGTGCCAGCAGCCCGGACCCGGGACGGCGGGGCTATGGCTACACCTTC. Amino acid sequence: CASSPDPGRRGYGYTF. The chain recombines TRBV5-4 with TRBJ1-2; the D gene is possibly TRBD1 (5 bases). The germline V gene encodes CDR1 SGHNT and CDR2 YYREEE (reference sequence). V was pared by 4 bases and J by 4 bases, with 20 bases between. The CDR3 covers 16 residues.

This clone appeared a single time. V usage is TRBV3-1 (or the pseudogene TRBV3-2) and J usage is TRBJ2-5, with unresolved D. The V gene's germline CDR1 is LGHDT and CDR2 YNNKEL (reference sequence). The V gene lost 2 bases and the J gene lost 2 bases, with 9 bases spanning the gap. This CDR3 is 14 amino acids long. CDR3 in DNA: TGTGCCAGCAGCCAATTAGGGATGCAAGAGACCCAGTACTTC. It encodes CASSQLGMQETQYF.

The rearrangement links TRBV7-2 to TRBJ1-1; D is possibly TRBD1 (5 bases). The CDR3 runs 12 residues. Per the germline V gene, CDR1 is SGHTA and CDR2 is FQGNSA. With 3 bases removed from V and 9 bases from J, the gap between germline ends came to 11 bases. CDR3 sequence: CASSFGAAKAFF. The CDR3 nucleotides read TGTGCCAGCAGCTTCGGGGCAGCGAAAGCTTTCTTT. The complete variable domain, with remaining parts taken from reference TRBV7-2 and TRBJ1-1, reads GAGVSQSPSNKVTEKGKDVELRCDPISGHTALYWYRQSLGQGLEFLIYFQGNSAPDKSGLPSDRFSAERTGGSVSTLTIQRTQQEDSAVYLCASSFGAAKAFFGQGTRLTVV.

The chain employs TRBV20-1 and TRBJ1-1; D is ambiguous. The CDR3 sequence is 12 residues long. In germline, CDR1 is DFQATT, CDR2 SNEGSKA (reference sequence). Trimming left V 3 bases short and J 3 bases short, with 8 bases between. CDR3 loop: CSASYGDTEAFF. CDR3 sequence (DNA): TGCAGTGCTAGTTATGGGGACACTGAAGCTTTCTTT.

This rearrangement joins TRBV6-2 or TRBV6-3 to TRBJ2-3; TRBD2 matches 12 bases. Germline CDR1 and CDR2: MNHEY and SVGEGT. Trimming cost V 6 bases and J 0 bases; bases outside gene matches: 10. The CDR3 contains 18 residues. The CDR3: CASSPTSGGTASTDTQYF. The CDR3 coding sequence is TGTGCCAGCAGCCCTACTAGCGGGGGGACTGCTAGCACAGATACGCAGTATTTT.

The J gene is TRBJ2-1, the V gene TRBV10-1; TRBD2 agrees at 9 bases. The germline V gene has CDR1 WNHNN and CDR2 SYGVQD (reference sequence). V lost 8 bases and J lost 5; bases outside the gene matches: 13. The CDR3 totals 16 residues. Written as DNA, the CDR3 is TGCGCCAGCTCCGCGGGGGGGAGCGGGAGCAACAATGAGCAGTTCTTC. Its translation is CASSAGGSGSNNEQFF.

The chain couples TRBV3-1 (or the pseudogene TRBV3-2) to TRBJ1-2, with 8 bases fitting TRBD1. Germline values: CDR1 LGHDT, CDR2 YNNKEL (reference sequence). Germline trimming cut 4 bases from V and 10 bases from J; bases unmatched to any gene: 17. The CDR3 has 16 amino acids. In nucleotides, the CDR3 is TGTGCCAGCAGCCGTAGGACAGGGATACTCTATGCCTCCTACACCTTC. This encodes CASSRRTGILYASYTF.

This sequence joins TRBV3-1 (or the pseudogene TRBV3-2) and TRBJ2-7; D call uncertain. V lost 0 bases, J lost 0 bases, and 9 bases lay in between. CDR1 and CDR2 from the germline V gene are LGHDT and YNNKEL (reference sequence). This CDR3 has 15 amino acids. The CDR3 spells CASSQDSAGSYEQYF. In DNA form, the CDR3 reads TGTGCCAGCAGCCAAGATTCCGCAGGCTCCTACGAGCAGTACTTC.

This clone has just one count. The chain joins TRBV2 to TRBJ1-3, with 10 positions matching TRBD1. CDR1 is SNHLY and CDR2 is FYNNEI in the germline V gene. Trimming removed 4 bases from V and 7 bases from J; junction bases left unmatched: 4. The CDR3 spans 14 residues. This CDR3 is CASSVTGGGNTIYF. The CDR3 nucleotides are TGTGCCAGCAGTGTGACAGGGGGCGGGAACACCATATATTTT. Drawing the rest from reference TRBV2 and TRBJ1-3, the complete variable domain is EPEVTQTPSHQVTQMGQEVILRCVPISNHLYFYWYRQILGQKVEFLVSFYNNEISEKSEIFDDQFSVERPDGSNFTLKIRSTKLEDSAMYFCASSVTGGGNTIYFGEGSWLTVV.

The J gene is TRBJ1-4, the V gene TRBV14; D may be TRBD1 (6 bases). The CDR3 sequence is 15 residues long. V was clipped by 1 base and J by 7 bases, with 13 bases between them. Per germline, CDR1 SGHDN and CDR2 FVKESK. CDR3 DNA: TGTGCCAGCAGCCAAGCTACAACAGGGTCTGAAAAACTGTTTTTT. This gives the protein CASSQATTGSEKLFF. Drawing the rest from reference TRBV14 and TRBJ1-4, the complete variable domain is EAGVTQFPSHSVIEKGQTVTLRCDPISGHDNLYWYRRVMGKEIKFLLHFVKESKQDESGMPNNRFLAERTGGTYSTLKVQPAELEDSGVYFCASSQATTGSEKLFFGSGTQLSVL.

The J gene is TRBJ1-3, the V gene TRBV6-6; 8 nucleotides line up with TRBD1. With V trimmed by 6 bases and J by 4 bases, 11 bases remained unmatched. This CDR3 contains 16 residues. The germline gives CDR1 MNHNY, CDR2 SVGAGI (reference sequence). CDR3 amino acids: CASSQTKTGDGNTIYF. In DNA, the CDR3 is TGTGCCAGCAGCCAAACTAAGACAGGGGACGGAAACACCATATATTTT.

This clone has more than one count but fewer than ten. The chain recombines TRBV5-8 with TRBJ2-2; TRBD1 might be the D (5 bases). CDR3 size: 15 residues. Germline loops: CDR1 SGHTS, CDR2 YDEGEE. Trimming cost V 2 bases and J 5 bases, with 13 bases left between them. CDR3 in amino acids: CASSLQTVKTGELFF. The CDR3 DNA reads as TGTGCCAGCAGCTTACAGACAGTGAAAACCGGGGAGCTGTTTTTT. Supplemented by reference TRBV5-8 and TRBJ2-2, the full variable domain reads EAGVTQSPTHLIKTRGQQATLRCSPISGHTSVYWYQQALGLGLQFLLWYDEGEERNRGNFPPRFSGRQFPNYSSELNVNALELEDSALYLCASSLQTVKTGELFFGEGSRLTVL.